Listed below are T cell receptor beta chains from one sample, sequenced in a study of STAT5B mutations in CD4+ large granular lymphocyte leukemia. Profiling relied on immunoSEQ multiplex PCR, and the TCRdb table lists in-frame clones only, not all of them. The data show 31,000 or so clones, less than 90% seen once. Sequences were obtained from CD4+ T cells from blood buffy coats. Receptors originate from a human donor in good health. Each CDR3 is given with its conserved first and last residue. The D gene is left open where the match is weak. Rows may omit the clone size; those that give it use once, few, many or a size class.

TRBD2,TRBV29-1,NA,TRBJ2-7,TGCAGCGTTGAAGATCGGGGGGGCCCCTCCTACGAGCAGTACTTC,CSVEDRGGPSYEQYF
NA,TRBV11-2,NA,TRBJ2-1,TGTGCCAGCAGCGTAGACAACTACAATGAGCAGTTCTTC,CASSVDNYNEQFF
NA,TRBV19,NA,TRBJ2-7,TGTGCCAGTAGTATAGGGCAGTCCTACGAGCAGTACTTC,CASSIGQSYEQYF
NA,TRBV7-2,NA,TRBJ1-3,TGTGCCAGCAGCTTAGTACGATGGGCAGAACCTGGAAACACCATATATTTT,CASSLVRWAEPGNTIYF
NA,TRBV29-1,NA,TRBJ1-1,TGCAGCGTTCAGGGAAGGGGGAACACTGAAGCTTTCTTT,CSVQGRGNTEAFF
NA,TRBV19,NA,TRBJ2-3,TGTGCCAGTATGGACAGATCTCCAAAATTTAGCACAGATACGCAGTATTTT,CASMDRSPKFSTDTQYF
NA,TRBV11-2,NA,TRBJ1-4,TGTGCCAGCAGCCCCCGAGCAGGAGAGAATGAAAAACTGTTTTTT,CASSPRAGENEKLFF
NA,TRBV28,few,TRBJ2-7,TGTGCCAGCAGTTTGGGGCCTCCGAGCGGCGCCTACGAGCAGTACTTC,CASSLGPPSGAYEQYF
TRBD2,TRBV7-2,NA,TRBJ2-2,TGTGCCAGCAGCTTACGGGTAGCGGGAGTGAACACCGGGGAGCTGTTTTTT,CASSLRVAGVNTGELFF
NA,TRBV7-2,few,TRBJ1-5,TGTGCCAGCAGCTTAACCCAGGGGCAACAGCCCCAGCATTTT,CASSLTQGQQPQHF
TRBD2,TRBV19,NA,TRBJ2-1,TGTGCCAGTAGCCCTGTAGCGGGAGGGCCCTCCTACAATGAGCAGTTCTTC,CASSPVAGGPSYNEQFF
NA,TRBV11-2,NA,TRBJ2-1,TGTGCCAGCAGCTCCCAGCTATTTGGGATCTACAATGAGCAGTTCTTC,CASSSQLFGIYNEQFF
TRBD2,TRBV29-1,NA,TRBJ2-1,TGCAGCGTTGGCTCTTGGCGGGAGGGCCTTGATGGTGAGCAGTTCTTC,CSVGSWREGLDGEQFF
NA,TRBV9,NA,TRBJ1-1,TGTGCCAGCAGCCCCCGTCAGGGGTCGACGACTGAAGCTTTCTTT,CASSPRQGSTTEAFF
TRBD1,TRBV28,NA,TRBJ2-2,TGTGCCGCACAGGGGGCGCCCCCTGTAGCCGGGGAGCTGTTTTTT,CAAQGAPPVAGELFF